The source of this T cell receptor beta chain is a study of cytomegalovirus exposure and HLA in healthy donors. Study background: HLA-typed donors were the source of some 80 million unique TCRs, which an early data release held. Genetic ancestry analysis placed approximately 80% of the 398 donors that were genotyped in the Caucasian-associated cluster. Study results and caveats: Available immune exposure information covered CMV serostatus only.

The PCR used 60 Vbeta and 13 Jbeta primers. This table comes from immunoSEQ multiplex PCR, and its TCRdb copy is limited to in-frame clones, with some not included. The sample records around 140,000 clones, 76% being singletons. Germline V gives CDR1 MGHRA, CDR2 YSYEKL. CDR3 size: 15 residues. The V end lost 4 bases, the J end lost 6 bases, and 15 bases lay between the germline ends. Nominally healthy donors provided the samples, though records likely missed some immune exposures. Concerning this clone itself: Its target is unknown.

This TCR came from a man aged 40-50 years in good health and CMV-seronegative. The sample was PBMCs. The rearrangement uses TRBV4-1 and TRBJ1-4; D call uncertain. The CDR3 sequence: CASSLALGRDEKLFF. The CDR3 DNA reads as TGCGCCAGCAGCCTCGCTTTGGGGAGGGATGAAAAACTGTTTTTT.